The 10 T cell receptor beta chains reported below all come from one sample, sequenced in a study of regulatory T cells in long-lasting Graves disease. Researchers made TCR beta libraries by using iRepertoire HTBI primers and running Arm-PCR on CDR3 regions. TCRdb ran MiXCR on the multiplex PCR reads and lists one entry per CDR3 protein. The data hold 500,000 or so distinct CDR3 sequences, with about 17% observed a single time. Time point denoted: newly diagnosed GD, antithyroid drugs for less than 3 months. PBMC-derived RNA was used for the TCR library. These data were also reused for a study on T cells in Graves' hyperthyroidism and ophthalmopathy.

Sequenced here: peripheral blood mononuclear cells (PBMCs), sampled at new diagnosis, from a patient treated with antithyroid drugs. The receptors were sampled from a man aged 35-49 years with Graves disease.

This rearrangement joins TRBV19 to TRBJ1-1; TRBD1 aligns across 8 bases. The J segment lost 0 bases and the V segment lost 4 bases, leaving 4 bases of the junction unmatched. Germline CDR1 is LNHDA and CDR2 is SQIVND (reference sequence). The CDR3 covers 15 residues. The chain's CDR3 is CASSRGTGMNTEAFF. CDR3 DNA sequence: TGTGCCAGTAGTAGGGGGACAGGAATGAACACTGAAGCTTTCTTT. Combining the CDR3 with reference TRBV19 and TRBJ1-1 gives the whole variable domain DGGITQSPKYLFRKEGQNVTLSCEQNLNHDAMYWYRQDPGQGLRLIYYSQIVNDFQKGDIAEGYSVSREKKESFPLTVTSAQKNPTAFYLCASSRGTGMNTEAFFGQGTRLTVV.

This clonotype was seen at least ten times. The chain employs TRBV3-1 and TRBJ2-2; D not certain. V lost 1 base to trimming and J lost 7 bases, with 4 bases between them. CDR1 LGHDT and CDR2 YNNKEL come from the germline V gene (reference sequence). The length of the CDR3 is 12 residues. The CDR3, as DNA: TGTGCCAGCAGCCAAGGATTCGGGGAGCTGTTTTTT. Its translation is CASSQGFGELFF.

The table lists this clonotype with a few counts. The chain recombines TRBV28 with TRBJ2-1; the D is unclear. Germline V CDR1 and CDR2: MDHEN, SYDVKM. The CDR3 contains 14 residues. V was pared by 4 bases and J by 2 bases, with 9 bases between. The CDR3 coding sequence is TGTGCCAGCAGTTGGACGAGGACCTACAATGAGCAGTTCTTC. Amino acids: CASSWTRTYNEQFF.

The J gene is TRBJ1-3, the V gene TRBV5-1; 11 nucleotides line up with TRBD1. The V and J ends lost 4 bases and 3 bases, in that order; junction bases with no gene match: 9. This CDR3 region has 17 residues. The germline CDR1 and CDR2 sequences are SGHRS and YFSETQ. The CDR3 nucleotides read TGCGCCAGCAGCCCGGACAGGGGGCAATCGTATGGAAACACCATATATTTT. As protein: CASSPDRGQSYGNTIYF.

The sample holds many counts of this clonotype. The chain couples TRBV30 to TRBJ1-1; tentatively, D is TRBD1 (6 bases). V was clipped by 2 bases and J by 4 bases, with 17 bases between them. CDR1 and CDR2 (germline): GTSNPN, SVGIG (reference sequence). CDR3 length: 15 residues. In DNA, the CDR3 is TGTGCCTGGAGTTCTTGGGGGGCAGCTAGCACTGAAGCTTTCTTT. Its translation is CAWSSWGAASTEAFF.

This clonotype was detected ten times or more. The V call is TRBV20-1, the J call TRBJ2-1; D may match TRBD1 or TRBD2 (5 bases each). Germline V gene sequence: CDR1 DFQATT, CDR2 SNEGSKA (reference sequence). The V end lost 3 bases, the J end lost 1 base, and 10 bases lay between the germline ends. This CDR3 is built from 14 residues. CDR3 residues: CSASRGPSYNEQFF. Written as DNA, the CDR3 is TGCAGTGCTAGTAGGGGACCTTCCTACAATGAGCAGTTCTTC.

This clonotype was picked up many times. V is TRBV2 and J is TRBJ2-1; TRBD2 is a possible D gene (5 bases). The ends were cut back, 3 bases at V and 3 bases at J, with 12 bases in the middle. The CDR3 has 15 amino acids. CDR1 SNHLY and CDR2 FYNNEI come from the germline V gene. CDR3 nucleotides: TGTGCCAGCAGTGAGTCGCCCAGCGGCTACAATGAGCAGTTCTTC. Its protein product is CASSESPSGYNEQFF.

This CDR3 reads CASSFYGDSNQPQHF. The CDR3 nucleotides read TGCGCCAGCAGCTTTTATGGCGATAGCAATCAGCCCCAGCATTTT. The genes are TRBV5-1 and TRBJ1-5, with unresolved D. V was shortened by 2 bases and J by 0 bases, with 9 bases between the two germline ends. Germline V gene lookup returns CDR1 SGHRS and CDR2 YFSETQ. This CDR3 comprises 15 residues.

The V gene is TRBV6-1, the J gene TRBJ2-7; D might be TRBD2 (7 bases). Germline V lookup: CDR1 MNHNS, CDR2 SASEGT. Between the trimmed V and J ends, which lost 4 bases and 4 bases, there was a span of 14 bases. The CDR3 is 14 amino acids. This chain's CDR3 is CASSVQGGIYEQYF. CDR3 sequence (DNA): TGTGCCAGCAGTGTACAGGGAGGGATTTACGAGCAGTACTTC.

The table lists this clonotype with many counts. Here the CDR3 DNA reads TGTGCCAGCAGCTTAGGACCGTCTAACTACGAGCAGTACTTC. It specifies CASSLGPSNYEQYF. The chain recombines TRBV7-9 with TRBJ2-7, with unresolved D. V was pared by 1 base and J by 3 bases, with 10 bases between. The germline V gene has CDR1 SEHNR and CDR2 FQNEAQ (reference sequence). This CDR3 is 14 amino acids long.